The clone carrying this T cell receptor (beta chain) was seen just once. Its target is unknown. The data derive from a study of shared clonotypes between healthy human individuals. Study in general: Per donor, three plates held CD4 naive cells, three held CD4 memory, two held CD8 naive and one held CD8 memory. Findings of the study overall: Sampling was confined to blood; repertoires within tissues likely differ. Naive CD4 clonotype sharing across a few donors was about 5%. Naive subsets generally exceeded memory subsets in estimated richness.

Sequencing used immunoSEQ multiplex PCR; TCRdb keeps in-frame clones, though not all of them. The sample has approximately 720,000 clones, 90% to 95% seen once. The CDR3 extends over 14 amino acids. Trimming shortened V by 2 bases and J by 4 bases, and 9 bases separated the two germline ends. Germline CDR1 is MGHRA and CDR2 is YSYEKL. Naive CD8 populations comprised CD45RO-negative cells positively selected for CCR7, excluding terminally differentiated effector memory CD45RA+ cells. Material: naive CD8+ T cells sorted from blood. The chain recombines TRBV4-1 with TRBJ1-5; D might be TRBD1 (6 bases). This receptor was identified in a man under 40 in good health. This CDR3 reads CASSQPGQNQPQHF. CDR3 nucleotide sequence: TGCGCCAGCAGCCAACCAGGACAGAATCAGCCCCAGCATTTT.